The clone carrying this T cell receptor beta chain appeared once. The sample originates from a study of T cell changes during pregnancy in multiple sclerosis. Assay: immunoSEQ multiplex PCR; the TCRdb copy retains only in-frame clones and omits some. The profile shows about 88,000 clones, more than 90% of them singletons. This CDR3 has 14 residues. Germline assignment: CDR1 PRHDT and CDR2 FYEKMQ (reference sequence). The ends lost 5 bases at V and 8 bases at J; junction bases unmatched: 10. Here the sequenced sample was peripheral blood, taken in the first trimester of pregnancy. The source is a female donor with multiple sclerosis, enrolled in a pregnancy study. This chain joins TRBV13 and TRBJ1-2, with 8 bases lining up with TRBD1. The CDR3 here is CASSTGQGKIGYTF. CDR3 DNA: TGTGCCAGCAGCACCGGACAGGGTAAAATAGGCTACACCTTC.